These 22 T cell receptor beta chains originate from one sample sequenced in a study of vaccination and CD4 T cells after COVID-19. The Oncomine TCR Beta short-read assay sequenced DNA from cultured CD4+ T cells. Using its own MiXCR run on the PCR reads, TCRdb lists one record per CDR3 protein. The sample lists under 20,000 distinct CDR3 sequences, roughly 23% occurring once. Treatment indicated: approximately nine-day PBMC culture with coronavirus spike peptide pools or control peptides (ViraFEST assay). For these receptors, no antigen is known. The sequenced material came from cultured CD4+ T cells from blood. These receptor sequences come from a human donor with COVID-19.

This sequence joins TRBV5-4 and TRBJ2-5, with D unresolved. The CDR3 loop spans 12 amino acids. The V gene lost 3 bases and the J gene lost 5 bases, with 8 bases spanning the gap. CDR1 and CDR2 (germline): SGHNT, YYREEE (reference sequence). The CDR3 DNA reads as TGTGCCAGCAGCTCCCCTCGGGAGACCCAGTACTTC. This encodes CASSSPRETQYF.

In its sample, this clonotype was seen a few times. The V and J genes are TRBV15 and TRBJ2-5; tentatively, D is TRBD1 or TRBD2 (5 bases each). This CDR3 region has 16 residues. Trimming left V 5 bases short and J 5 bases short, with 21 bases between. Germline CDR1 is LNHNV and CDR2 is YYDKDF (reference sequence). CDR3: CATSGGIQRIGETQYF. The CDR3 nucleotides are TGTGCCACCAGCGGGGGAATACAGAGGATTGGGGAGACCCAGTACTTC.

The chain uses TRBV18 and TRBJ2-3; unclear D gene. Germline CDR1 is KGHSH and CDR2 is LQKENI. This CDR3 is 12 amino acids long. V was pared by 5 bases and J by 5 bases, with 8 bases between. This CDR3 reads CASSSKEDTQYF. In nucleotides, the CDR3 is TGTGCCAGCTCATCTAAGGAAGATACGCAGTATTTT.

The table lists this clonotype with a few counts. This chain joins TRBV20-1 and TRBJ1-1; 7 bases align to TRBD1. Germline V gives CDR1 DFQATT, CDR2 SNEGSKA (reference sequence). CDR3 length equals 12 residues. After removal of 5 bases from V and 1 base from J, the junction contained 1 base not matched to a gene. For the CDR3, the DNA is TGCAGTGCTTGGACAGGGAACACTGAAGCTTTCTTT. This sequence encodes CSAWTGNTEAFF.

This chain joins TRBV30 and TRBJ2-3; the D gene is possibly TRBD1 (5 bases). The germline gives CDR1 GTSNPN, CDR2 SVGIG (reference sequence). This CDR3 region has 14 residues. Trimming stripped 4 bases from V and 0 bases from J, with 11 bases between. DNA for the CDR3: TGTGCCTGGAAACAGGCGTCTAGCACAGATACGCAGTATTTT. This encodes CAWKQASSTDTQYF. Complete variable domain (other parts from reference TRBV30 and TRBJ2-3): SQTIHQWPATLVQPVGSPLSLECTVEGTSNPNLYWYRQAAGRGLQLLFYSVGIGQISSEVPQNLSASRPQDRQFILSSKKLLLSDSGFYLCAWKQASSTDTQYFGPGTRLTVL.

Relative to its sample, this clonotype is medium-sized. The V call is TRBV6-1, the J call TRBJ1-5; TRBD1 is a possible D gene (6 bases). V gave up 8 bases and J gave up 5 bases, with 19 bases separating them. The CDR3 length is 15 residues. CDR1 is MNHNS and CDR2 is SASEGT in the germline V gene. The CDR3 protein is CASHIYSGTHQPQHF. The CDR3 DNA reads TGTGCCAGCCATATTTATTCCGGGACACATCAGCCCCAGCATTTT.

This clonotype has more than one count but fewer than ten. This chain joins TRBV19 and TRBJ1-5; tentatively, D is TRBD1 (6 bases). Trimming removed 7 bases from V and 7 bases from J, with 17 bases in between. Looked up from germline, CDR1 is LNHDA and CDR2 is SQIVND (reference sequence). This CDR3 spans 14 amino acids. The DNA of the CDR3 is TGTGCCAGTACAACCGGGACACCAATCCAGCCCCAGCATTTT. It yields the protein CASTTGTPIQPQHF. Looking up the rest from reference TRBV19 and TRBJ1-5 gives the full variable domain: DGGITQSPKYLFRKEGQNVTLSCEQNLNHDAMYWYRQDPGQGLRLIYYSQIVNDFQKGDIAEGYSVSREKKESFPLTVTSAQKNPTAFYLCASTTGTPIQPQHFGDGTRLSIL.

The chain carries TRBV12-3 or TRBV12-4 and TRBJ2-1; D gene ambiguous. Trimming cost V 3 bases and J 3 bases, with 12 bases left between them. The CDR3 loop spans 15 amino acids. CDR3 bases: TGTGCCAGCAGTTTTGAGCAGAAAAACTACAATGAGCAGTTCTTC. It translates to CASSFEQKNYNEQFF.

The rearrangement uses TRBV6-5 and TRBJ1-1; possible D gene TRBD1, 6 bases. Germline V gene lookup returns CDR1 MNHEY and CDR2 SVGAGI. The CDR3 is made up of 17 amino acids. Trimming removed 2 bases at V and 1 base at J, with 17 bases between. DNA for the CDR3: TGTGCCAGCAGTTACATAAGACAGGCGAGGGGGAACACTGAAGCTTTCTTT. Translating gives CASSYIRQARGNTEAFF.

This clonotype has a handful of counts. The chain recombines TRBV6-1 with TRBJ1-1, with D hard to call. The V and J ends lost 8 bases and 0 bases respectively, with 10 bases between them. Per germline, CDR1 MNHNS and CDR2 SASEGT. This CDR3 region has 13 residues. CDR3 loop: CASRVRMNTEAFF. The CDR3 DNA reads as TGTGCCAGCCGGGTTAGGATGAACACTGAAGCTTTCTTT.

V usage is TRBV30 and J usage is TRBJ2-4; D gene ambiguous. The CDR3 contains 12 residues. V lost 6 bases and J lost 2, with 8 bases in between. Germline V gene lookup returns CDR1 GTSNPN and CDR2 SVGIG (reference sequence). CDR3 nucleotide sequence: TGTGCCTGCGGGCCCTCCAAAAACATTCAGTACTTC. It yields the protein CACGPSKNIQYF.

This clonotype was counted a few times. V gene TRBV25-1 combines with J gene TRBJ1-1, with a weak D call TRBD1 (5 bases). Germline assignment: CDR1 MGHDK and CDR2 SYGVNS. The length of the CDR3 is 11 residues. Trimming took off 7 bases at V and 5 bases at J, with 8 bases between the two ends. Here the CDR3 reads CASTRATEAFF. CDR3 DNA sequence: TGTGCCAGCACCAGGGCTACTGAAGCTTTCTTT.

V and J are TRBV6-5 and TRBJ2-1, with D unclear. Germline CDR1 and CDR2: MNHEY and SVGAGI. The V gene lost 4 bases and the J gene lost 8 bases, with 6 bases spanning the gap. The CDR3 runs to 11 residues. The CDR3 nucleotides read TGTGCCAGCAGTTCCCTCTATGAGCAGTTCTTC. Encoded protein: CASSSLYEQFF.

This clonotype was picked up a small number of times. The chain joins TRBV6-2 or TRBV6-3 to TRBJ2-6; D uncertain. CDR1 is MNHEY and CDR2 is SVGEGT in the germline V gene. V was clipped by 5 bases and J by 4 bases, with 12 bases between them. The CDR3 sequence is 15 residues long. The CDR3 nucleotides are TGTGCCAGCAGTCCTATAACACCCGGGGCCAACGTCCTGACTTTC. It translates to CASSPITPGANVLTF.

This clonotype was observed a few times. The V and J genes are TRBV11-2 and TRBJ1-1, with D uncertain. Germline V CDR1 and CDR2: SGHAT, FQNNGV. The CDR3 spans 11 residues. The ends were cut back, 4 bases at V and 3 bases at J, with 3 bases in the middle. The CDR3 protein is CASSSHTEAFF. CDR3 DNA: TGTGCCAGCAGCTCCCACACTGAAGCTTTCTTT.

This rearrangement joins TRBV5-4 to TRBJ2-5; no clear D gene. The length of the CDR3 is 16 residues. Deletions cut 3 bases from V and 5 bases from J, with 20 bases between. Germline V gene data show CDR1 as SGHNT and CDR2 as YYREEE (reference sequence). The CDR3 sequence: CASSSSTVNIGETQYF. Written as DNA, the CDR3 is TGTGCCAGCAGCTCGTCCACCGTCAACATTGGGGAGACCCAGTACTTC.

The chain carries TRBV7-2 and TRBJ1-5; 8 bases line up with TRBD1. Trimming cost V 5 bases and J 5 bases; bases outside gene matches: 5. The germline V gene encodes CDR1 SGHTA and CDR2 FQGNSA. CDR3 length equals 14 residues. CDR3 bases: TGTGCCAGCAGCCAAGGACAGGGCCATCAGCCCCAGCATTTT. Its protein product is CASSQGQGHQPQHF.

The rearrangement links TRBV7-3 to TRBJ2-2; no clear D gene. Germline-derived CDR1 and CDR2 are SGHTA and FQGTGA. The V end lost 4 bases, the J end lost 2 bases, and 5 bases lay between the germline ends. CDR3 length equals 13 residues. The DNA of the CDR3 is TGTGCCAGCAGCTCAAGAAACACCGGGGAGCTGTTTTTT. The encoded protein is CASSSRNTGELFF.

This clonotype was seen more than once but under ten times. The chain carries TRBV11-2 and TRBJ2-7, with 10 bases aligning to TRBD1. The CDR3 length is 16 residues. Germline CDR1 SGHAT, CDR2 FQNNGV. Trimming took 0 bases from V and 6 from J; bases not matched to a gene: 8. The CDR3 is CASSLEQTGGKGEQYF. CDR3 bases: TGTGCCAGCAGCTTAGAGCAGACAGGGGGCAAAGGCGAGCAGTACTTC.

This clonotype is judged medium-sized. The genes are TRBV6-5 and TRBJ1-5, with D uncertain. Germline V gives CDR1 MNHEY, CDR2 SVGAGI. Trimming took 2 bases from V and 5 from J, leaving 10 bases between them. This CDR3 comprises 14 residues. This CDR3 reads CASSYKGRDQPQHF. DNA of the CDR3: TGTGCCAGCAGTTACAAGGGTAGGGATCAGCCCCAGCATTTT.

The chain employs TRBV7-9 and TRBJ2-2, with D possibly being TRBD1 (6 bases). V lost 7 bases, J lost 1 base, and 10 bases lay in between. This CDR3 has 14 residues. Germline V lookup: CDR1 SEHNR, CDR2 FQNEAQ (reference sequence). CDR3 in amino acids: CASTTRGNTGELFF. The DNA for the CDR3 is TGTGCCAGCACTACCAGGGGGAACACCGGGGAGCTGTTTTTT. Using reference TRBV7-9 and TRBJ2-2 for the parts outside the CDR3, the full variable domain is DTGVSQNPRHKITKRGQNVTFRCDPISEHNRLYWYRQTLGQGPEFLTYFQNEAQLEKSRLLSDRFSAERPKGSFSTLEIQRTEQGDSAMYLCASTTRGNTGELFFGEGSRLTVL.

The genes are TRBV5-1 and TRBJ2-7, with D possibly being TRBD1 (5 bases). Germline CDR1 and CDR2: SGHRS and YFSETQ. V dropped 4 bases and J dropped 0 bases, with 11 bases sitting between them. This CDR3 region has 14 residues. This chain's CDR3 is CASSQGLSSYEQYF. In DNA form, the CDR3 reads TGCGCCAGCAGCCAGGGCCTGAGCTCCTACGAGCAGTACTTC.